Shown below are 25 T cell receptor beta chains from a single sample sequenced in a study of blood T cell repertoires in COVID-19. The protocol was immunoSEQ multiplex PCR, while the TCRdb copy is restricted to in-frame clones and leaves out a portion. The sample holds over 200,000 clones, 65% to 85% seen once. Sequences were obtained from peripheral blood. The source is a woman of 80 years or more with acute or convalescent COVID-19.

The chain uses TRBV5-1 and TRBJ2-7; 8 nucleotides align to TRBD1. J was trimmed by 1 base and V by 0 bases; bases with no gene match: 12. The germline V gene has CDR1 SGHRS and CDR2 YFSETQ. The CDR3 is 18 residues long. This CDR3 is CASSLAAGGAVGSYEQYF. CDR3 sequence (DNA): TGCGCCAGCAGCTTGGCTGCAGGGGGCGCAGTAGGATCCTACGAGCAGTACTTC.

The CDR3 DNA sequence: TGTGCCACCGTTCACAGCGATACGCAGTATTTT. Its protein is CATVHSDTQYF. The rearrangement links TRBV28 to TRBJ2-3; D is unclear. Germline V gene sequence: CDR1 MDHEN, CDR2 SYDVKM. V was cut by 10 bases and J by 6 bases, with 11 bases left in between. CDR3 length: 11 residues.

The chain is built from TRBV10-3 and TRBJ1-3, with D maybe TRBD1 (5 bases). Trimming left V 0 bases short and J 4 bases short, with 13 bases between. Germline CDR1 ENHRY, CDR2 SYGVKD. This CDR3 spans 16 amino acids. The CDR3 protein is CAISESFGAQGNTIYF. The CDR3 DNA reads as TGTGCCATCAGTGAGTCCTTTGGGGCCCAGGGAAACACCATATATTTT.

The chain couples TRBV19 to TRBJ1-2; no definite D call. In germline, CDR1 is LNHDA, CDR2 SQIVND (reference sequence). V dropped 0 bases and J dropped 3 bases, with 5 bases sitting between them. The CDR3 extends over 13 amino acids. CDR3 coding DNA: TGTGCCAGTAGTATAGAGGCAGACTATGGCTACACCTTC. It encodes CASSIEADYGYTF.

This clone was seen a single time. V gene TRBV6-1 combines with J gene TRBJ2-3; 11 bases align to TRBD2. This CDR3 is 17 amino acids long. Trimming took 3 bases from V and 2 from J; bases not matched to a gene: 7. Germline V gene sequence: CDR1 MNHNS, CDR2 SASEGT. The CDR3 spells CASSEFGTSGTTDTQYF. The CDR3 nucleotides are TGTGCCAGCAGTGAGTTTGGGACTAGCGGAACCACAGATACGCAGTATTTT.

V usage is TRBV18 and J usage is TRBJ2-5, with 7 bases lining up with TRBD1. Germline trimming cut 5 bases from V and 6 bases from J; bases unmatched to any gene: 9. The CDR3 sequence is 14 residues long. The germline V gene has CDR1 KGHSH and CDR2 LQKENI. The CDR3 sequence: CASSLNAGGKTQYF. DNA of the CDR3: TGTGCCAGCTCATTAAACGCAGGGGGAAAGACCCAGTACTTC.

The rearrangement uses TRBV6-5 and TRBJ2-1; D uncertain. Per the germline V gene, CDR1 is MNHEY and CDR2 is SVGAGI. Trimming removed 5 bases from V and 2 bases from J, with 10 bases in between. This CDR3 is 14 amino acids long. The CDR3 nucleotides are TGTGCCAGCAGTCCACAATCCCCCTACAATGAGCAGTTCTTC. Protein: CASSPQSPYNEQFF.

The chain links TRBV6-1 to TRBJ1-3; TRBD1 might be the D (6 bases). CDR3 length equals 16 residues. Per the germline V gene, CDR1 is MNHNS and CDR2 is SASEGT. V dropped 3 bases and J dropped 0 bases, with 12 bases sitting between them. The CDR3: CASSDYGTPSGNTIYF. CDR3 bases: TGTGCCAGCAGTGATTACGGGACACCCTCTGGAAACACCATATATTTT.

The CDR3 protein is CASSQGVRNTGELFF. CDR3 DNA: TGCGCCAGCAGTCAGGGTGTAAGGAACACCGGGGAGCTGTTTTTT. The V gene is TRBV5-1, the J gene TRBJ2-2; the D gene is possibly TRBD1 (5 bases). Germline V gives CDR1 SGHRS, CDR2 YFSETQ. Deletions cut 5 bases from V and 1 base from J, with 12 bases between. The CDR3 consists of 15 residues.

The chain joins TRBV5-5 to TRBJ2-2; tentative D call: TRBD2 (5 bases). Germline assignment: CDR1 SGHKS and CDR2 YYEKEE (reference sequence). This CDR3 region has 14 residues. The germline V and J ends were trimmed by 2 bases and 6 bases, with 11 bases remaining between them. CDR3 region: CASSFGGVSGELFF. CDR3 sequence (DNA): TGTGCCAGCAGCTTCGGAGGTGTATCCGGGGAGCTGTTTTTT. Full variable domain (missing parts from reference TRBV5-5 and TRBJ2-2): DAGVTQSPTHLIKTRGQQVTLRCSPISGHKSVSWYQQVLGQGPQFIFQYYEKEERGRGNFPDRFSARQFPNYSSELNVNALLLGDSALYLCASSFGGVSGELFFGEGSRLTVL.

The chain couples TRBV5-1 to TRBJ2-3, with a weak D call TRBD1 (5 bases). In germline, CDR1 is SGHRS, CDR2 YFSETQ. This CDR3 region has 16 residues. Deletions cut 3 bases from V and 1 base from J, with 15 bases between. CDR3 protein: CASSWGAGSGTDTQYF. DNA for the CDR3: TGCGCCAGCAGCTGGGGCGCAGGGTCGGGCACAGATACGCAGTATTTT.

The count of this clone is one. This chain joins TRBV28 and TRBJ2-7; 8 bases fit TRBD1. From germline, CDR1 is MDHEN and CDR2 SYDVKM. The CDR3 is 14 residues long. Trimming cost V 3 bases and J 7 bases; bases outside gene matches: 8. The CDR3: CASSLATGAREQYF. CDR3 coding DNA: TGTGCCAGCAGTTTGGCGACAGGGGCCCGGGAGCAGTACTTC.

The chain couples TRBV11-2 to TRBJ2-4; TRBD2 is a possible D gene (6 bases). Germline CDR1 is SGHAT and CDR2 is FQNNGV. The CDR3 is 12 residues long. V lost 3 bases and J lost 12, with 12 bases in between. CDR3 bases: TGTGCCAGCAGCTTGGAGGGATTGGGTCAGTACTTC. This sequence encodes CASSLEGLGQYF.

This clone was seen only a few times. The gene calls are TRBV10-2 and TRBJ2-3; TRBD1 agrees at 12 bases. The V gene's germline CDR1 is WSHSY and CDR2 SAAADI. The V segment lost 2 bases and the J segment 8 bases; nucleotides outside the gene matches: 8. The CDR3 is 16 residues long. The CDR3 sequence: CASSEHRDRGPLTQYF. In DNA, the CDR3 is TGCGCCAGCAGTGAGCACCGGGACAGGGGGCCCCTTACGCAGTATTTT.

This clone was seen once. The V and J genes are TRBV12-3 or TRBV12-4 and TRBJ2-7; D gene uncertain. This CDR3 spans 11 amino acids. V gave up 5 bases and J gave up 4 bases, with 6 bases separating them. The CDR3: CASSVQYEQYF. The DNA of the CDR3 is TGTGCCAGCAGTGTTCAGTACGAGCAGTACTTC.

This chain uses TRBV24-1 with TRBJ2-2; 7 bases match TRBD1. With V trimmed by 5 bases and J by 7 bases, 12 bases remained unmatched. Germline CDR1 is KGHDR and CDR2 is SFDVKD. The CDR3 is made up of 16 amino acids. CDR3 in amino acids: CATSGAGTDLGGELFF. CDR3 in DNA: TGTGCCACCAGTGGCGCCGGGACAGATCTCGGCGGGGAGCTGTTTTTT.

This chain links TRBV7-9 with TRBJ1-2, with D tentatively TRBD1 (6 bases). The CDR3 is 16 amino acids. V lost 1 base and J 4 bases, leaving 16 bases between the germline ends. Germline assignment: CDR1 SEHNR and CDR2 FQNEAQ (reference sequence). The CDR3 spells CASSLVVMGGLYGYTF. The CDR3 DNA is TGTGCCAGCAGCTTAGTCGTCATGGGGGGGCTCTATGGCTACACCTTC. The full variable domain, with the rest looked up from reference TRBV7-9 and TRBJ1-2, is DTGVSQNPRHKITKRGQNVTFRCDPISEHNRLYWYRQTLGQGPEFLTYFQNEAQLEKSRLLSDRFSAERPKGSFSTLEIQRTEQGDSAMYLCASSLVVMGGLYGYTFGSGTRLTVV.

The gene calls are TRBV19 and TRBJ1-2; 10 bases are a match to TRBD1. V lost 6 bases and J lost 7; bases outside the gene matches: 5. Germline loops: CDR1 LNHDA, CDR2 SQIVND (reference sequence). CDR3 length: 13 residues. CDR3 nucleotide sequence: TGTGCCAGTAGATTCGGACAGGGGGTTGGCTACACCTTC. It encodes CASRFGQGVGYTF.

The V call is TRBV11-2, the J call TRBJ2-1; 10 positions agree with TRBD2. The CDR3 covers 17 residues. Germline CDR1 reads SGHAT; CDR2 reads FQNNGV. Trimming cost V 0 bases and J 5 bases; bases outside gene matches: 7. CDR3 coding DNA: TGTGCCAGCAGCTTAGAACTTAGCGGGAGGTTTCACAATGAGCAGTTCTTC. Amino acid sequence: CASSLELSGRFHNEQFF. Full variable domain (missing parts from reference TRBV11-2 and TRBJ2-1): EAGVAQSPRYKIIEKRQSVAFWCNPISGHATLYWYQQILGQGPKLLIQFQNNGVVDDSQLPKDRFSAERLKGVDSTLKIQPAKLEDSAVYLCASSLELSGRFHNEQFFGPGTRLTVL.

The rearrangement uses TRBV5-1 and TRBJ2-5, with 13 bases aligning to TRBD2. J gave up 13 bases and V 4 bases, and 13 bases lay outside the gene matches. Per germline, CDR1 SGHRS and CDR2 YFSETQ. The CDR3 extends over 15 amino acids. This chain's CDR3 is CASSERTSGSLPGYF. CDR3 nucleotide sequence: TGCGCCAGCAGCGAGAGGACTAGCGGGAGTCTTCCCGGGTACTTC.

This clone was seen a few times. The chain links TRBV19 to TRBJ2-2, with 9 bases lining up with TRBD1. Losses at the gene ends were 4 bases for V and 6 bases for J; bases not matched to a gene: 6. Germline CDR1 reads LNHDA; CDR2 reads SQIVND (reference sequence). CDR3 length: 15 amino acids. The CDR3 spells CASSTPGQGAGELFF. As DNA, the CDR3 is TGTGCCAGTAGTACCCCGGGACAGGGTGCCGGGGAGCTGTTTTTT. Filled out from reference TRBV19 and TRBJ2-2, the complete variable domain reads DGGITQSPKYLFRKEGQNVTLSCEQNLNHDAMYWYRQDPGQGLRLIYYSQIVNDFQKGDIAEGYSVSREKKESFPLTVTSAQKNPTAFYLCASSTPGQGAGELFFGEGSRLTVL.

This chain links TRBV19 with TRBJ2-7; 9 bases map to TRBD1. CDR1 is LNHDA and CDR2 is SQIVND in the germline V gene (reference sequence). After removal of 6 bases from V and 2 bases from J, the junction contained 5 bases not matched to a gene. There are 14 residues in the CDR3. Here the CDR3 reads CASSRGQGTYEQYF. The CDR3 DNA sequence: TGTGCCAGTAGCCGGGGACAGGGTACCTACGAGCAGTACTTC.

The chain has TRBV4-1 and TRBJ1-2; D is unresolved. The CDR3 runs to 13 residues. V lost 4 bases to trimming and J lost 2 bases, with 8 bases between them. Per germline, CDR1 MGHRA and CDR2 YSYEKL. Written as DNA, the CDR3 is TGCGCCAGCAGCCTGGAGCCCAACTATGGCTACACCTTC. The encoded protein is CASSLEPNYGYTF.

The chain couples TRBV24-1 to TRBJ2-3; D uncertain. This CDR3 has 18 amino acids. Germline assignment: CDR1 KGHDR and CDR2 SFDVKD. V shed 0 bases and J shed 3 bases, with 18 bases lying between them. The CDR3 region is CATSDLTQVKVWTDTQYF. The CDR3 DNA reads TGTGCCACCAGTGATTTGACTCAGGTGAAGGTCTGGACAGATACGCAGTATTTT.

The chain uses TRBV5-6 and TRBJ1-2; D call uncertain. CDR1 is SGHDT and CDR2 is YYEEEE in the germline V gene. This CDR3 spans 13 amino acids. V lost 2 bases, J lost 4 bases, and 9 bases lay in between. This chain's CDR3 is CASSFYEVYGYTF. The CDR3 DNA sequence: TGTGCCAGCAGCTTCTATGAGGTCTATGGCTACACCTTC.